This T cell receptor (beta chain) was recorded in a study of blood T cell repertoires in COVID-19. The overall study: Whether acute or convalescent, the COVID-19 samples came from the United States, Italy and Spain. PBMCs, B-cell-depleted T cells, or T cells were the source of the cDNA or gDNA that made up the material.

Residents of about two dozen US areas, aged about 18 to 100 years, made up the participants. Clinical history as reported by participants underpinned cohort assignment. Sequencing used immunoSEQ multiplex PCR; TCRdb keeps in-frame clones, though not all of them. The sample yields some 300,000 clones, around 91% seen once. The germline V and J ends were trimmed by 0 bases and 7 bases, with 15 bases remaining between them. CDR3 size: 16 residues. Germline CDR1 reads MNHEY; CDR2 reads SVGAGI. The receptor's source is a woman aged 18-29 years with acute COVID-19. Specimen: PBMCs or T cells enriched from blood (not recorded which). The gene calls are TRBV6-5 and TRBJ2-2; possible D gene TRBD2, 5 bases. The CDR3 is CASSYSSRGEGGELFF. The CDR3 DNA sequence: TGTGCCAGCAGTTACTCGAGCCGGGGAGAAGGCGGGGAGCTGTTTTTT.